These 9 T cell receptor beta chains were sequenced from one sample in a study of response to subunit inactivated influenza vaccine. TCRdb used MiXCR to reprocess the RT-PCR reads, holding one entry per CDR3 protein. The sample has 300,000 to 350,000 distinct CDR3 sequences; roughly a fifth are singletons. Sequencing used PBMCs from blood, obtained approximately 22 months after vaccination. The source of these receptors is a man in his fifties or sixties who received an inactivated influenza vaccine.

This clonotype was observed a handful of times. This chain connects TRBV5-1 to TRBJ1-4; D is unclear. The V gene's germline CDR1 is SGHRS and CDR2 YFSETQ. The length of the CDR3 is 13 residues. V lost 2 bases to trimming and J lost 0 bases, with 2 bases between them. In DNA, the CDR3 is TGCGCCAGCAGCTTACCAACTAATGAAAAACTGTTTTTT. It codes for CASSLPTNEKLFF.

The chain links TRBV7-8 to TRBJ2-3; 13 nucleotides match TRBD2. Germline CDR1 is SGHVS and CDR2 is FQNEAQ. The J segment lost 4 bases and the V segment lost 5 bases, leaving 9 bases of the junction unmatched. The CDR3 runs to 17 residues. CDR3 loop: CASSPSRLAGGADTQYF. CDR3 nucleotides: TGTGCCAGCAGCCCTTCTCGACTAGCGGGGGGCGCAGATACGCAGTATTTT.

This clonotype has more than one count but fewer than ten. J is TRBJ1-4 and V is TRBV7-9; D remains ambiguous. V gave up 3 bases and J gave up 0 bases, with 11 bases separating them. The germline CDR1 and CDR2 sequences are SEHNR and FQNEAQ (reference sequence). The CDR3 runs to 16 residues. In DNA, the CDR3 is TGTGCCAGCAGCTTTCTTACGGACGCAACTAATGAAAAACTGTTTTTT. Translated, it gives CASSFLTDATNEKLFF.

The chain is built from TRBV4-1 and TRBJ1-3; 7 bases fit TRBD1. Germline V gene lookup returns CDR1 MGHRA and CDR2 YSYEKL. There are 17 residues in the CDR3. V lost 4 bases, J lost 2 bases, and 11 bases stayed unmatched. The CDR3: CASSPRQGQGTGNTIYF. The DNA of the CDR3 is TGCGCCAGCAGCCCTCGACAGGGCCAAGGCACTGGAAACACCATATATTTT.

V gene TRBV20-1 combines with J gene TRBJ2-1; 10 nucleotides agree with TRBD2. The V gene end was trimmed by 0 bases and the J gene end by 10 bases; junction bases not matched to a gene: 6. Germline-derived CDR1 and CDR2 are DFQATT and SNEGSKA (reference sequence). CDR3 length: 14 residues. The CDR3 DNA follows: TGCAGTGCTAGAGAGCCAGCGGGAGGGCGGGAGCAGTTCTTC. Translated, it gives CSAREPAGGREQFF.

This clonotype was seen more than once but under ten times. The chain has TRBV4-3 and TRBJ1-1; 7 bases are a match to TRBD1. From germline, CDR1 is LGHNA and CDR2 YSLEER. V was pared by 1 base and J by 5 bases, with 7 bases of the junction left unmatched. The CDR3 has 15 amino acids. The CDR3 DNA reads as TGCGCCAGCAGCCAAGCCACTCAGGGGGGAACTGAAGCTTTCTTT. Its protein product is CASSQATQGGTEAFF.

This clonotype has just a few counts. The V gene is TRBV11-2, the J gene TRBJ2-7; no reliable D call. Trimming pared 4 bases from V and 0 bases from J, leaving 10 bases between. CDR1 and CDR2 (germline): SGHAT, FQNNGV. The CDR3 length is 14 residues. CDR3 bases: TGTGCCAGCAGCTGGCAAACTTTCTCCTACGAGCAGTACTTC. As protein: CASSWQTFSYEQYF.

This clonotype was seen a handful of times. The chain is built from TRBV7-2 and TRBJ1-5, with D uncertain. CDR1 SGHTA and CDR2 FQGNSA come from the germline V gene. CDR3 size: 16 residues. The ends were cut back, 4 bases at V and 2 bases at J, with 15 bases in the middle. The CDR3 reads CASSSGRPVGNQPQHF. For the CDR3, the DNA is TGTGCCAGCAGCTCCGGACGTCCGGTAGGCAATCAGCCCCAGCATTTT.

V gene TRBV30 combines with J gene TRBJ1-5, with 8 bases identical to TRBD1. Unmatched junction bases numbered 4, after V lost 3 bases and J lost 3 bases. The CDR3 loop spans 14 amino acids. Per germline, CDR1 GTSNPN and CDR2 SVGIG (reference sequence). The CDR3 DNA is TGTGCCTGGAGGACGGACAGGGACAATCAGCCCCAGCATTTT. Protein product: CAWRTDRDNQPQHF.